This T cell receptor beta chain was captured by sequencing in a study of T cells in Graves' hyperthyroidism and ophthalmopathy. Notes on the study in general: Onset of ophthalmopathy came a median about 6.5 months after the model predicted it. The blood repertoire included most of the expanded thyroid clonotypes above 0.001.

What was amplified from RNA transcripts were TCR beta CDR3 regions. A set of HTBI primers served as the primers for a first-round RT-PCR of the TCR CDR3. TCRdb re-called the multiplex PCR reads with MiXCR, one entry per CDR3 protein. The repertoire holds 300,000 to 450,000 distinct CDR3 sequences, with around 18% as singletons. Germline CDR1 reads SGHRS; CDR2 reads YFSETQ. V lost 0 bases, J lost 9 bases, and 7 bases stayed unmatched. CDR3 length equals 16 residues. On this clonotype: As yet, its antigen is unknown.

Clinical symptoms, serum thyroxine, TRAb, thyroid ultrasound and orbital computed tomography established diagnosis. The J gene is TRBJ1-6, the V gene TRBV5-1; TRBD1 aligns across 9 bases. The sequence derives from a man younger than 35 with Graves' ophthalmopathy. The sample consisted of blood. Written as DNA, the CDR3 is TGCGCCAGCAGCTTGGGGACCGACAGGGGGAGTTCACCCCTCCACTTT. It translates to CASSLGTDRGSSPLHF.